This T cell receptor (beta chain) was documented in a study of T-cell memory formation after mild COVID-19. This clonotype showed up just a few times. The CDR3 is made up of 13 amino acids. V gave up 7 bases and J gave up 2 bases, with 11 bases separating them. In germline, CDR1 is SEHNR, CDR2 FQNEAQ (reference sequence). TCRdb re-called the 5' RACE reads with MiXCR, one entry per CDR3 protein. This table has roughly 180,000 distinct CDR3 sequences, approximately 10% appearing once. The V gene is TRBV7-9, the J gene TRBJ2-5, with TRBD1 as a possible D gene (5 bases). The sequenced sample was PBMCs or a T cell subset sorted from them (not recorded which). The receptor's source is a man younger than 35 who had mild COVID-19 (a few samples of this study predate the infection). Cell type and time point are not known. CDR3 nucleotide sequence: TGTGCCAGCACCATACAGGCGCAAGAGACCCAGTACTTC. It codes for CASTIQAQETQYF.